This is a list of T cell receptor beta chains from one sample in a study of blood T cell repertoires in COVID-19. Generated by immunoSEQ multiplex PCR, the TCRdb table keeps only in-frame clones and is missing some. This sample has approximately 190,000 clones, with 80% to 90% found just once. The sequenced sample was peripheral blood. These receptors were taken from a human donor in a cohort sampled during active COVID-19. CDR3s include the opening cysteine and the closing phenylalanine or tryptophan. The D gene is left open where the match is weak. The listing skips clone size in some rows; elsewhere it reads once, few, many or a size class.

clone size	V gene	J gene	D gene	CDR3 protein	CDR3 DNA
-	TRBV12-3/TRBV12-4	TRBJ2-1	-	CASSLQVFNEQFF	TGTGCCAGCAGCCTCCAGGTTTTTAATGAGCAGTTCTTC
-	TRBV5-1	TRBJ2-5	-	CASSLVAFETQYF	TGCGCCAGCAGCTTAGTAGCCTTCGAGACCCAGTACTTC
-	TRBV28	TRBJ2-4	TRBD1	CASSLYLTGSKNIQYF	TGTGCCAGCAGTTTATACCTGACAGGGAGCAAAAACATTCAGTACTTC
-	TRBV9	TRBJ1-1	-	CASGQLMNTEAFF	TGTGCCAGCGGGCAGCTCATGAACACTGAAGCTTTCTTT
-	TRBV6-1	TRBJ2-3	-	CASSSQQGFLPQYF	TGTGCCAGCAGCTCCCAACAGGGATTCTTGCCGCAGTATTTT
-	TRBV5-1	TRBJ2-2	TRBD1	CASSLNRGRTGELFF	TGCGCCAGCAGCTTAAACAGGGGGCGCACCGGGGAGCTGTTTTTT
-	TRBV27	TRBJ1-5	TRBD1	CASSSAAGTVYQPQHF	TGTGCCAGCAGCTCGGCGGCTGGGACAGTCTATCAGCCCCAGCATTTT
-	TRBV11-3	TRBJ2-1	-	CASSLGKDRSYNEQFF	TGTGCCAGCAGCTTAGGGAAGGACAGATCCTACAATGAGCAGTTCTTC
-	TRBV27	TRBJ1-6	-	CASSFQGSRNSPLHF	TGTGCCAGCAGTTTTCAGGGGTCGCGGAATTCACCCCTCCACTTT
-	TRBV7-9	TRBJ2-1	-	CASSLVQGLLSNEQFF	TGTGCCAGCAGCTTAGTTCAGGGGCTCCTCAGCAATGAGCAGTTCTTC
-	TRBV12-3/TRBV12-4	TRBJ1-4	TRBD1	CASTDRARKLFF	TGTGCCAGCACCGACAGGGCCCGAAAACTGTTTTTT
-	TRBV6-5	TRBJ1-1	-	CASRRAATEAFF	TGTGCCAGCAGGAGGGCAGCCACTGAAGCTTTCTTT
once	TRBV7-2	TRBJ2-3	TRBD1	CASSVDRGKSDTQYF	TGTGCCAGCAGCGTCGACAGGGGGAAGTCAGATACGCAGTATTTT
-	TRBV20-1	TRBJ2-5	TRBD2	CSASSPTSGGKETQYF	TGCAGTGCTAGTTCCCCGACTAGCGGGGGGAAGGAGACCCAGTACTTC
-	TRBV7-9	TRBJ2-3	TRBD2	CASSSGTSGRRDTQYF	TGTGCCAGCAGCTCCGGGACTAGCGGGAGGAGAGATACGCAGTATTTT
-	TRBV10-3	TRBJ1-2	-	CAISEYDGRLGGGYTF	TGTGCCATCAGTGAGTACGACGGACGGCTAGGGGGTGGCTACACCTTC
-	TRBV5-1	TRBJ2-1	-	CASSLDVGHEQFF	TGCGCCAGCAGCTTGGACGTGGGCCATGAGCAGTTCTTC
-	TRBV6-5	TRBJ2-3	-	CASRRIEGTQYF	TGTGCCAGCAGGCGAATAGAGGGTACGCAGTATTTT
-	TRBV20-1	TRBJ2-7	-	CSASPPTRGCEEQYF	TGCAGTGCTAGTCCCCCGACAAGGGGCTGTGAAGAGCAGTACTTC
-	TRBV7-6	TRBJ1-1	-	CASSPVGDTEAFF	TGTGCCAGCAGCCCTGTGGGAGACACTGAAGCTTTCTTT
-	TRBV2	TRBJ1-2	-	CASSEARGVGGDYGYTF	TGTGCCAGCAGTGAAGCCCGGGGTGTCGGGGGGGACTATGGCTACACCTTC
-	TRBV19	TRBJ1-6	-	CATSRGGSSYNSPLHF	TGTGCCACCTCAAGGGGGGGAAGCTCCTATAATTCACCCCTCCACTTT
once	TRBV7-6	TRBJ1-5	TRBD1	CASSPRRGTGGGSNQPQHF	TGTGCCAGCAGCCCCCGTAGAGGGACAGGGGGTGGTAGCAATCAGCCCCAGCATTTT
-	TRBV29-1	TRBJ1-1	-	CSAWDNKNTEAFF	TGCAGCGCGTGGGACAACAAGAACACTGAAGCTTTCTTT
-	TRBV2	TRBJ1-5	-	CASSRMRGSNQPQHF	TGTGCCAGCAGTCGAATGCGGGGGAGCAATCAGCCCCAGCATTTT
-	TRBV2	TRBJ2-4	-	CASSEGRGGNIQYF	TGTGCCAGCAGTGAAGGCAGGGGTGGAAACATTCAGTACTTC
-	TRBV2	TRBJ1-2	-	CASSGRDTANYGYTF	TGTGCCAGCAGTGGCCGGGACACAGCTAACTATGGCTACACCTTC
-	TRBV12-3/TRBV12-4	TRBJ2-5	TRBD1	CASRGQGQETQYF	TGTGCCAGCAGAGGACAGGGACAAGAGACCCAGTACTTC
-	TRBV5-1	TRBJ1-5	TRBD1	CASSTGQGDGANQPQHF	TGCGCCAGCAGCACTGGACAGGGGGATGGAGCCAATCAGCCCCAGCATTTT
once	TRBV5-6	TRBJ2-4	-	CASSLGRLAKNIQYF	TGTGCCAGCAGCTTGGGCAGACTAGCCAAAAACATTCAGTACTTC
-	TRBV6-6	TRBJ2-2	-	CASSYWGLDTGELFF	TGTGCCAGCAGTTACTGGGGACTGGACACCGGGGAGCTGTTTTTT
once	TRBV10-3	TRBJ2-2	-	CATRIEFGELFF	TGTGCCACCAGGATAGAATTCGGGGAGCTGTTTTTT
-	TRBV7-9	TRBJ2-1	TRBD2	CATSLAGPYNEQFF	TGTGCCACCTCACTAGCGGGACCCTACAATGAGCAGTTCTTC
once	TRBV2	TRBJ1-5	TRBD1	CASSGTGPQPQHF	TGTGCCAGCAGCGGGACAGGGCCTCAGCCCCAGCATTTT
-	TRBV7-3	TRBJ2-2	TRBD1	CASSSDQTGTTGELFF	TGTGCCAGCAGTTCCGACCAGACAGGGACCACCGGGGAGCTGTTTTTT
-	TRBV11-2	TRBJ2-5	-	CASSPGYQETQYF	TGTGCCAGCAGCCCGGGATATCAAGAGACCCAGTACTTC
-	TRBV12-5	TRBJ1-5	-	CASGTRLTGQPQHF	TGTGCTAGTGGTACCAGACTAACGGGTCAGCCCCAGCATTTT
-	TRBV28	TRBJ2-7	-	CASSSNRGGHEQYF	TGTGCCAGCAGTTCCAACAGGGGGGGCCACGAGCAGTACTTC
few	TRBV28	TRBJ1-2	TRBD1	CAIRQGFSLGYTF	TGTGCCATAAGACAGGGGTTTTCGTTAGGCTACACCTTC
once	TRBV15	TRBJ1-1	-	CATSRDPFPQATFF	TGTGCCACCAGCAGAGACCCATTCCCACAGGCTACTTTCTTT
-	TRBV4-2	TRBJ2-7	TRBD1	CASSQAGTASYEQYF	TGTGCCAGCAGCCAAGCCGGGACAGCCTCCTACGAGCAGTACTTC
-	TRBV4-2	TRBJ2-3	-	CASSQDWGGIADTQYF	TGTGCCAGCAGCCAAGATTGGGGGGGCATCGCAGATACGCAGTATTTT
-	TRBV27	TRBJ1-1	-	CASSRKAGLLGTEAFF	TGTGCCAGCAGCCGAAAGGCGGGGCTGCTCGGGACTGAAGCTTTCTTT
-	TRBV15	TRBJ2-7	-	CATSRDLEAGEQYF	TGTGCCACCAGCAGAGATTTGGAGGCGGGGGAGCAGTACTTC
-	TRBV27	TRBJ2-3	TRBD2	CASSFSRLAGGGDTQYF	TGTGCCAGCAGTTTTAGCCGACTAGCGGGAGGGGGAGATACGCAGTATTTT
-	TRBV25-1	TRBJ2-3	TRBD2	CASSSALAGAADTQYF	TGTGCCAGCAGTTCCGCCCTAGCGGGAGCAGCAGATACGCAGTATTTT
-	TRBV12-3/TRBV12-4	TRBJ1-1	-	CASSLRRGAEAFF	TGTGCCAGCAGTTTACGTCGGGGAGCTGAAGCTTTCTTT